The next 29 T cell receptor beta chains were all read from a single sample in a study of control samples from healthy donors and cancer patients. Profiling relied on immunoSEQ multiplex PCR, and the TCRdb table lists in-frame clones only, not all of them. The data show roughly 170,000 clones, with more than 85% seen just once and about 2.1% held by the top ten. The sample was blood. These receptors were obtained from a woman in her thirties or forties in good health.

The chain couples TRBV3-1 (or the pseudogene TRBV3-2) to TRBJ1-2, with D uncertain. The CDR3 runs to 13 residues. V was shortened by 5 bases and J by 8 bases, with 15 bases between the two germline ends. CDR1 is LGHDT, CDR2 YNNKEL, per germline (reference sequence). The CDR3 is CASSDYTFPGYTF. As DNA, the CDR3 is TGTGCCAGCAGCGACTACACCTTCCCCGGCTACACCTTC.

This chain links TRBV13 with TRBJ1-1, with TRBD1 matching 7 bases. CDR1 PRHDT and CDR2 FYEKMQ come from the germline V gene (reference sequence). The J segment lost 9 bases and the V segment lost 5 bases, leaving 3 bases of the junction unmatched. The CDR3 covers 11 residues. CDR3 sequence: CASSLDRKAFF. The CDR3 nucleotides read TGTGCCAGCAGCCTGGACAGGAAAGCTTTCTTT. The full variable domain, with the rest looked up from reference TRBV13 and TRBJ1-1, is AAGVIQSPRHLIKEKRETATLKCYPIPRHDTVYWYQQGPGQDPQFLISFYEKMQSDKGSIPDRFSAQQFSDYHSELNMSSLELGDSALYFCASSLDRKAFFGQGTRLTVV.

J is TRBJ2-3 and V is TRBV5-4; TRBD1 aligns across 7 bases. CDR3 length: 16 amino acids. Per germline, CDR1 SGHNT and CDR2 YYREEE (reference sequence). J gave up 6 bases and V 0 bases, and 10 bases lay outside the gene matches. CDR3 sequence reads: CASSLGGQYLADTQYF. Written as DNA, the CDR3 is TGTGCCAGCAGCTTGGGGGGACAGTATTTGGCTGATACGCAGTATTTT.

The chain is built from TRBV12-3 or TRBV12-4 and TRBJ1-1; D call uncertain. The CDR3 is 11 amino acids. Trimming shortened V by 3 bases and J by 6 bases, and 5 bases separated the two germline ends. This CDR3 reads CASSLGAEAFF. CDR3 sequence (DNA): TGTGCCAGCAGTTTGGGTGCTGAAGCTTTCTTT.

The rearrangement links TRBV3-1 (or the pseudogene TRBV3-2) to TRBJ2-5; the match to TRBD2 covers 11 bases. The CDR3 extends over 16 amino acids. Trimming cost V 4 bases and J 6 bases; bases outside gene matches: 10. The V gene's germline CDR1 is LGHDT and CDR2 YNNKEL (reference sequence). The CDR3 loop reads CASSPRSGGADQTQYF. CDR3 nucleotide sequence: TGTGCCAGCAGCCCCCGTAGCGGGGGGGCCGATCAGACCCAGTACTTC.

The chain employs TRBV23-1 and TRBJ2-7; weak D call: TRBD2 (5 bases). TRBV23-1 is placed among ORFs of uncertain function. The V gene lost 0 bases and the J gene lost 3 bases, with 18 bases spanning the gap. CDR3 length: 17 residues. The CDR3 is CASSQSRGKDDNYEQYF. The CDR3 coding sequence is TGCGCCAGCAGTCAATCACGAGGGAAGGACGACAACTACGAGCAGTACTTC.

The table lists this clone with a count of one. The rearrangement joins TRBV18 to TRBJ1-6; D is possibly TRBD1 (5 bases). The CDR3 runs to 16 residues. V was shortened by 6 bases and J by 6 bases, with 18 bases between the two germline ends. CDR1 KGHSH and CDR2 LQKENI come from the germline V gene. The CDR3 loop reads CASSRDRPMGNSPLHF. The CDR3, as DNA: TGTGCCAGCTCGCGGGACCGACCGATGGGTAATTCACCCCTCCACTTT.

The rearrangement joins TRBV5-6 to TRBJ2-1, with D perhaps matching TRBD2 (7 bases). CDR3 length: 16 amino acids. CDR1 and CDR2 from the germline V gene are SGHDT and YYEEEE. V was clipped by 1 base and J by 4 bases, with 15 bases between them. The CDR3, as DNA: TGTGCCAGCAGCTTGATATGGGGGGGCCAGTACAATGAGCAGTTCTTC. Its protein is CASSLIWGGQYNEQFF.

The chain joins TRBV4-1 to TRBJ2-7; D is unclear. The CDR3 length is 13 residues. V dropped 1 base and J dropped 4 bases, with 8 bases sitting between them. Germline V gene data show CDR1 as MGHRA and CDR2 as YSYEKL. The CDR3 nucleotides are TGCGCCAGCAGCCAAGGACCTCAATACGAGCAGTACTTC. As protein: CASSQGPQYEQYF.

The V gene is TRBV4-1, the J gene TRBJ1-6; TRBD1 matches 9 bases. V trimming: 3 bases; J trimming: 11 bases; junction bases outside the gene matches: 11. Germline values: CDR1 MGHRA, CDR2 YSYEKL. The CDR3 sequence is 16 residues long. The CDR3 nucleotides read TGCGCCAGCAGCCAGTCCCGGGACAGGGAGAATGCACCCCTCCACTTT. It encodes CASSQSRDRENAPLHF.

The chain joins TRBV18 to TRBJ1-2; weak D call: TRBD1 (6 bases). V lost 3 bases to trimming and J lost 3 bases, with 8 bases between them. CDR1 KGHSH and CDR2 LQKENI come from the germline V gene. The CDR3 has 13 amino acids. CDR3 in amino acids: CASSPGQYYGYTF. The CDR3 bases are TGTGCCAGCTCACCTGGACAGTACTATGGCTACACCTTC.

The DNA of the CDR3 is TGTGCCAGCAGCTCCCCGATGAAACTAGATACGCAGTATTTT. It yields the protein CASSSPMKLDTQYF. The genes are TRBV11-2 and TRBJ2-3, with unresolved D. The CDR3 is 14 residues long. Trimming pared 4 bases from V and 5 bases from J, leaving 13 bases between. Germline V gene data show CDR1 as SGHAT and CDR2 as FQNNGV.

This chain joins TRBV5-5 and TRBJ2-7; 9 positions match TRBD2. This CDR3 is built from 15 residues. V lost 0 bases to trimming and J lost 2 bases; unmatched junction nucleotides: 3. From germline, CDR1 is SGHKS and CDR2 YYEKEE (reference sequence). CDR3 in DNA: TGTGCCAGCAGCTTGGGTCTAGCGGGGCCCTACGAGCAGTACTTC. It translates to CASSLGLAGPYEQYF.

The chain recombines TRBV27 with TRBJ2-1; D may be TRBD1 (5 bases). Per germline, CDR1 MNHEY and CDR2 SMNVEV (reference sequence). Trimming shortened V by 5 bases and J by 5 bases, and 10 bases separated the two germline ends. CDR3 length: 13 amino acids. This CDR3 is CASSPDTHNEQFF. As DNA, the CDR3 is TGTGCCAGCAGTCCGGACACACACAATGAGCAGTTCTTC.

This clone appeared once. The rearrangement links TRBV19 to TRBJ1-2; TRBD1 agrees at 9 bases. Trimming at V came to 3 bases and at J to 5 bases, leaving 13 bases not matched to a gene. This CDR3 comprises 17 residues. Germline values: CDR1 LNHDA, CDR2 SQIVND (reference sequence). The CDR3 here is CASSMAQGAPLGYGYTF. The CDR3 bases are TGTGCCAGTAGTATGGCACAGGGGGCCCCCTTGGGGTATGGCTACACCTTC.

The J gene is TRBJ1-3, the V gene TRBV28, with 7 positions matching TRBD1. CDR3 length: 15 amino acids. CDR1 and CDR2 (germline): MDHEN, SYDVKM. Unmatched junction bases numbered 7, after V lost 3 bases and J lost 5 bases. The CDR3 DNA is TGTGCCAGCAGTTTGGGGGGTAGGGGGCGAAACACCATATATTTT. It encodes CASSLGGRGRNTIYF. Based on the CDR3 plus reference TRBV28 and TRBJ1-3, the full variable domain is DVKVTQSSRYLVKRTGEKVFLECVQDMDHENMFWYRQDPGLGLRLIYFSYDVKMKEKGDIPEGYSVSREKKERFSLILESASTNQTSMYLCASSLGGRGRNTIYFGEGSWLTVV.

Worth noting for this clone: Other nucleotide sequences in the sample specify the same CDR3. The gene calls are TRBV5-1 and TRBJ2-5, with D unresolved. CDR3 length equals 11 residues. Per the germline V gene, CDR1 is SGHRS and CDR2 is YFSETQ. Trimming cost V 2 bases and J 2 bases, with 1 base left between them. The CDR3 reads CASSLQETQYF. The CDR3 DNA reads as TGCGCCAGCAGCTTACAAGAGACCCAGTACTTC.

This clone has more than one count but fewer than ten. The chain carries TRBV28 and TRBJ2-1; no clear D. This CDR3 has 11 amino acids. V shed 8 bases and J shed 5 bases, with 7 bases lying between them. Germline V CDR1 and CDR2: MDHEN, SYDVKM. As DNA, the CDR3 is TGTGCCAGCCGGTCGAACAATGAGCAGTTCTTC. Its translation is CASRSNNEQFF.

V gene TRBV29-1 combines with J gene TRBJ1-1; TRBD1 matches 10 bases. This CDR3 has 12 amino acids. Germline trimming cut 7 bases from V and 7 bases from J; bases unmatched to any gene: 6. Germline-derived CDR1 and CDR2 are SQVTM and ANQGSEA. CDR3 nucleotides: TGCAGCGCACGGACAGGGGGGATTGAAGCTTTCTTT. Translation: CSARTGGIEAFF.

This clone was counted once. The rearrangement uses TRBV11-3 and TRBJ2-3; D is ambiguous. CDR1 and CDR2 from the germline V gene are SGHNT and YENEEA. This CDR3 has 13 residues. V lost 5 bases, J lost 2 bases, and 8 bases lay in between. In nucleotides, the CDR3 is TGTGCCAGCAGCCATGGTGTCACAGATACGCAGTATTTT. Its protein product is CASSHGVTDTQYF. Full variable domain (missing parts from reference TRBV11-3 and TRBJ2-3): EAGVVQSPRYKIIEKKQPVAFWCNPISGHNTLYWYLQNLGQGPELLIRYENEEAVDDSQLPKDRFSAERLKGVDSTLKIQPAELGDSAVYLCASSHGVTDTQYFGPGTRLTVL.

V is TRBV19 and J is TRBJ2-2, with D possibly matching TRBD1 (6 bases). Germline CDR1 reads LNHDA; CDR2 reads SQIVND (reference sequence). The CDR3 is 16 residues long. Trimming left V 7 bases short and J 5 bases short, with 20 bases between. In nucleotides, the CDR3 is TGTGCCAGTAAGGCAGGGGCAAAAGGAGAAACCGGGGAGCTGTTTTTT. Translated, it gives CASKAGAKGETGELFF.

This clone was detected only once. This chain uses TRBV12-5 with TRBJ1-4; the match to TRBD1 covers 9 bases. Germline values: CDR1 LGHNT, CDR2 FRNRAP. CDR3 length: 16 amino acids. The V segment lost 2 bases and the J segment 7 bases; nucleotides outside the gene matches: 8. CDR3 DNA sequence: TGTGCTAGTGGTTTGATCCTGGGGACAGGGAGTGAAAAACTGTTTTTT. This encodes CASGLILGTGSEKLFF.

The chain couples TRBV28 to TRBJ1-4, with D tentatively TRBD1 (6 bases). Germline V gene sequence: CDR1 MDHEN, CDR2 SYDVKM. The CDR3 length is 12 residues. The V end lost 8 bases, the J end lost 9 bases, and 13 bases lay between the germline ends. The CDR3 here is CASGYREQKLFF. CDR3 nucleotide sequence: TGTGCCAGCGGATACAGGGAGCAAAAACTGTTTTTT.

Of note for this clone: The conserved phenylalanine or tryptophan is not found at the CDR3 terminus, so this likely reflects a read error. No DNA is shown, since the ends of the CDR3 on it are uncertain; the CDR3 is the one TCRdb lists. This CDR3 reads CASSKGGSGSM. This chain connects TRBV21-1 to TRBJ2-3; TRBD2, the D gene given by the table, was not confirmed from the DNA. TRBV21-1 is a pseudogene. The CDR3 extends over 11 residues, inclusive of both ends.

This clone was picked up one time. CDR3 in DNA: TGTGCCAGCAGCAAAGACAGGGGTTCAAATTCACCCCTCCACTTT. Translation gives CASSKDRGSNSPLHF. The rearrangement links TRBV7-8 to TRBJ1-6; TRBD1 matches at 8 bases. Looked up from germline, CDR1 is SGHVS and CDR2 is FQNEAQ. This CDR3 comprises 15 residues. V shed 5 bases and J 7 bases; nucleotides not matched to a gene: 7.

CDR3 DNA: TGTGCCAGCAGTGACAGTTACAATCAGCCCCAGCATTTT. It encodes CASSDSYNQPQHF. The V gene is TRBV27, the J gene TRBJ1-5, with D possibly matching TRBD1 (5 bases). With 5 bases removed from V and 3 bases from J, the gap between germline ends came to 8 bases. CDR3 length equals 13 residues. Germline CDR1 and CDR2: MNHEY and SMNVEV (reference sequence).

V and J are TRBV6-5 and TRBJ2-7; TRBD2 agrees at 7 bases. From germline, CDR1 is MNHEY and CDR2 SVGAGI. CDR3 length equals 15 residues. Trimming at V came to 6 bases and at J to 0 bases, leaving 8 bases not matched to a gene. The CDR3 region has the DNA TGTGCCAGCAGCTGGACTAGTCCCGACTCCTACGAGCAGTACTTC. It encodes CASSWTSPDSYEQYF.

The chain joins TRBV3-1 (or the pseudogene TRBV3-2) to TRBJ2-1; D possibly corresponds to TRBD1 (6 bases). Looked up from germline, CDR1 is LGHDT and CDR2 is YNNKEL (reference sequence). Trimming pared 3 bases from V and 7 bases from J, leaving 16 bases between. The CDR3 loop spans 15 amino acids. The CDR3 sequence: CASSHGQPGLNEQFF. As DNA, the CDR3 is TGTGCCAGCAGCCACGGACAGCCGGGTTTAAATGAGCAGTTCTTC.

This sequence joins TRBV28 and TRBJ2-3; 11 nucleotides align to TRBD1. Germline CDR1 reads MDHEN; CDR2 reads SYDVKM. This CDR3 has 15 residues. Losses at the gene ends were 2 bases for V and 3 bases for J; bases not matched to a gene: 1. The CDR3 sequence: CASSLGQGATDTQYF. As DNA, the CDR3 is TGTGCCAGCAGTTTAGGACAGGGGGCAACAGATACGCAGTATTTT.